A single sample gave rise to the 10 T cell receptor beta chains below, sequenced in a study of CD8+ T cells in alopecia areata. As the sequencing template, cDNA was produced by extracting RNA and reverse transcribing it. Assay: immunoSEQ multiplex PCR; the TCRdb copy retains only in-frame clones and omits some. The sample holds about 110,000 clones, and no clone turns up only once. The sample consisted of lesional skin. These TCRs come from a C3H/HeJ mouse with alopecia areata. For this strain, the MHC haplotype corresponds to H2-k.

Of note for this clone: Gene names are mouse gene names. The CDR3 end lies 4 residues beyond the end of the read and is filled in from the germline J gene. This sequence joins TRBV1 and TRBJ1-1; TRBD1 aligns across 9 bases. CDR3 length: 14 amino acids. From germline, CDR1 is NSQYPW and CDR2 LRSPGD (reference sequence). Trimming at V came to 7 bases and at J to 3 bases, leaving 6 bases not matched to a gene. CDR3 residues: CTCKPGQGHTEVFF. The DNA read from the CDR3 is TGCACCTGCAAGCCGGGACAGGGACACACA.

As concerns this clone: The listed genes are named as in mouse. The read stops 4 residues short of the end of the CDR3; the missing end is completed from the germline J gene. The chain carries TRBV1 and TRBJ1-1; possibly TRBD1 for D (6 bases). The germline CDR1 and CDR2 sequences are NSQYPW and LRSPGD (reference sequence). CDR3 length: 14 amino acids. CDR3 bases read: TGCACCTGCAGTGGGGGACACGGAAACCCA. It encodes CTCSGGHGNP. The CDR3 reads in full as CTCSGGHGNPEVFF.

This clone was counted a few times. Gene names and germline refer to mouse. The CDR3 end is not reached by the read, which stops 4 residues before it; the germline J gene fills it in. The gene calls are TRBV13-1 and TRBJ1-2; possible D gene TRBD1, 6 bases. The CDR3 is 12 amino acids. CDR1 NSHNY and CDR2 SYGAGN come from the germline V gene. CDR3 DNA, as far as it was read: TGTGCCAGCAGTGAAGGGGGGCGC. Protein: CASSEGGR. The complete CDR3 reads CASSEGGRDYTF.

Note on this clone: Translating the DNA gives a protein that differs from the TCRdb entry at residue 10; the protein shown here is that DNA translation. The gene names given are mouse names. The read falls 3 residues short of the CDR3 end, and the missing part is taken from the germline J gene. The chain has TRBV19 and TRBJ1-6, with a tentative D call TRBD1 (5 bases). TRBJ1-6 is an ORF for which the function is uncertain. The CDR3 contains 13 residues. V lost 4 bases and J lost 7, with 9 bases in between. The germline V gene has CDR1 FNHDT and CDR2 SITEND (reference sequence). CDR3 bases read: TGTGCCAGCAGTGGGGGGTTCAATTCGCCC. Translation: CASSGGFNSP. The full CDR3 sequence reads CASSGGFNSPLYF.

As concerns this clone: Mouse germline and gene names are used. This CDR3 is CASSERGQSYAEQFF. Incomplete CDR3 DNA: TGTGCCAGCAGTGAGAGGGGGCAGAGCTATGCT. This chain links TRBV13-1 with TRBJ2-1, with D maybe TRBD1 (7 bases). Sequencing ends 4 residues short of the CDR3 end; the germline J gene provides the rest. The CDR3 runs 15 residues. CDR1 and CDR2 from the germline V gene are NSHNY and SYGAGN. The germline V and J ends were trimmed by 2 bases and 3 bases, with 12 bases remaining between them.

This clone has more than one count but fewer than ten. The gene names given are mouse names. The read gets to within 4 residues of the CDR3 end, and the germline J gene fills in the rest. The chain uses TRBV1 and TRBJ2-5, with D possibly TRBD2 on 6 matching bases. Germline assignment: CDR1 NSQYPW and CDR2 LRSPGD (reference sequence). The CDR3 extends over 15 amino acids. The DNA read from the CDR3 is TGCACCTGCAGTGTCCTGGGGAACCTCCGAGAC. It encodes CTCSVLGNLRD. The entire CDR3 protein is CTCSVLGNLRDTQYF.

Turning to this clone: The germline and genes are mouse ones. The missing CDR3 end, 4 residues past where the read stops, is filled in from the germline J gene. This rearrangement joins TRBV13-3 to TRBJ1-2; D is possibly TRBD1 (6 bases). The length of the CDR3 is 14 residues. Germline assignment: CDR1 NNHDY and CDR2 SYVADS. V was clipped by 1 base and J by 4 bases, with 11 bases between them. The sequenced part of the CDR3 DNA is TGTGCCAGCAGTGATCCACAGGGAAGCTCC. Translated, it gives CASSDPQGSS. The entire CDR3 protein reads CASSDPQGSSDYTF.

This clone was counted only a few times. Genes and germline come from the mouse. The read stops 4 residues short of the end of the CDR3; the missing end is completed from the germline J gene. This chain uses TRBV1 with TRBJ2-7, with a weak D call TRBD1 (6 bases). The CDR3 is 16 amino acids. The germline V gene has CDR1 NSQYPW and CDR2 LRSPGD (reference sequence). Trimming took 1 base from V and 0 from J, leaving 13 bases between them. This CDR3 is CTCSAGSRDNSYEQYF. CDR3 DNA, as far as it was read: TGCACCTGCAGTGCAGGGTCCCGGGACAACTCCTAT. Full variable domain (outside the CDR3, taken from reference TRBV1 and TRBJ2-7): VTLLEQNPRWRLVPRGQAVNLRCILKNSQYPWMSWYQQDLQKQLQWLFTLRSPGDKEVKSLPGADYLATRVTDTELRLQVANMSQGRTLYCTCSAGSRDNSYEQYFGPGTRLTVL.

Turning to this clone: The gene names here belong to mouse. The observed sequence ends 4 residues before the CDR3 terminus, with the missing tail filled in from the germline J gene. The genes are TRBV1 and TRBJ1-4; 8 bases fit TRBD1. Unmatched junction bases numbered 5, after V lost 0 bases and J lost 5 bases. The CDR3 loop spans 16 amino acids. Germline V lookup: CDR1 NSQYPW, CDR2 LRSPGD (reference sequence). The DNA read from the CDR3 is TGCACCTGCAGTGCAGATTTGAGACAGGGGAACGAA. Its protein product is CTCSADLRQGNE. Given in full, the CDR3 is CTCSADLRQGNERLFF.

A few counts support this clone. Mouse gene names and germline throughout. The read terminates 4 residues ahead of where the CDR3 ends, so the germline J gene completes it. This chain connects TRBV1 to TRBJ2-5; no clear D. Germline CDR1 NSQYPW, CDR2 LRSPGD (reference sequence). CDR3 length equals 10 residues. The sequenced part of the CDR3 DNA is TGCACCTCCCAGAAAGAC. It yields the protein CTSQKD. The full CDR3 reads CTSQKDTQYF.